One sample yielded the 24 T cell receptor beta chains listed below, sequenced in a study of OX40 agonist ivuxolimab in advanced cancers. TCRdb's table, derived via immunoSEQ multiplex PCR, lists solely in-frame clones and lacks some. Of tens of thousands of clones in the sample, around nine tenths were seen once. The sequences come from CD4+ or CD8+ T cells sorted from blood, collected in a trial of the OX40 agonist ivuxolimab. Every receptor here comes from an adult with an advanced solid tumor such as melanoma, head and neck, liver or kidney cancer.

The V gene is TRBV4-1, the J gene TRBJ2-7; 8 bases agree with TRBD1. The J segment lost 1 base and the V segment lost 6 bases, leaving 14 bases of the junction unmatched. The CDR3 extends over 17 amino acids. Germline-derived CDR1 and CDR2 are MGHRA and YSYEKL. The CDR3 DNA reads TGCGCCAGCAGTCCGTCCCCCCTAAGACAGGGGTCCTACGAGCAGTACTTC. Translation gives CASSPSPLRQGSYEQYF.

The J gene is TRBJ1-2, the V gene TRBV2; D not certain. This CDR3 comprises 14 residues. The germline V gene encodes CDR1 SNHLY and CDR2 FYNNEI. V lost 5 bases and J 4 bases, leaving 14 bases between the germline ends. CDR3 DNA: TGTGCCAGCAGTCCCGTAACAGAGGTCTATGGCTACACCTTC. Its translation: CASSPVTEVYGYTF. Full variable domain (rest looked up from reference TRBV2 and TRBJ1-2): EPEVTQTPSHQVTQMGQEVILRCVPISNHLYFYWYRQILGQKVEFLVSFYNNEISEKSEIFDDQFSVERPDGSNFTLKIRSTKLEDSAMYFCASSPVTEVYGYTFGSGTRLTVV.

The chain has TRBV28 and TRBJ2-7; perhaps TRBD2 as D (7 bases). The ends were cut back, 5 bases at V and 5 bases at J, with 22 bases in the middle. This CDR3 region has 16 residues. Per germline, CDR1 MDHEN and CDR2 SYDVKM. The CDR3, as DNA: TGTGCCAGCAGTGCGGGGAGGGGGAGGGCGATGAACGAGCAGTACTTC. Translation: CASSAGRGRAMNEQYF.

This clone has just one count. The chain joins TRBV4-2 to TRBJ2-2; TRBD1 aligns across 9 bases. This CDR3 spans 16 amino acids. In germline, CDR1 is LGHNA, CDR2 YNFKEQ. Unmatched junction bases numbered 7, after V lost 3 bases and J lost 5 bases. The CDR3 reads CASSHNPGQGTGELFF. CDR3 in DNA: TGTGCCAGCAGCCACAACCCGGGACAGGGAACCGGGGAGCTGTTTTTT.

This clone showed up just a few times. The chain has TRBV18 and TRBJ1-2; no clear D. The V end lost 2 bases, the J end lost 8 bases, and 12 bases lay between the germline ends. Germline V CDR1 and CDR2: KGHSH, LQKENI. The CDR3 contains 13 residues. CDR3 DNA sequence: TGTGCCAGCTCACCATCCGACACCCAGGGCTACACCTTC. As protein: CASSPSDTQGYTF. Complete variable domain (other parts from reference TRBV18 and TRBJ1-2): NAGVMQNPRHLVRRRGQEARLRCSPMKGHSHVYWYRQLPEEGLKFMVYLQKENIIDESGMPKERFSAEFPKEGPSILRIQQVVRGDSAAYFCASSPSDTQGYTFGSGTRLTVV.

This sequence joins TRBV9 and TRBJ2-3; the D gene is possibly TRBD2 (5 bases). This CDR3 region has 14 residues. Germline-derived CDR1 and CDR2 are SGDLS and YYNGEE. With 4 bases removed from V and 5 bases from J, the gap between germline ends came to 14 bases. The CDR3 loop reads CASSQRGSLDTQYF. For the CDR3, the DNA is TGTGCCAGCAGCCAGAGAGGGAGTTTAGATACGCAGTATTTT. Full variable domain (remainder filled in from reference TRBV9 and TRBJ2-3): DSGVTQTPKHLITATGQRVTLRCSPRSGDLSVYWYQQSLDQGLQFLIQYYNGEERAKGNILERFSAQQFPDLHSELNLSSLELGDSALYFCASSQRGSLDTQYFGPGTRLTVL.

DNA for the CDR3: TGTGCCAGCAGTCCCAGACTAGCGGGAGCCGAGCAGTACTTC. Its protein product is CASSPRLAGAEQYF. V usage is TRBV28 and J usage is TRBJ2-7; 12 bases match TRBD2. The germline V gene encodes CDR1 MDHEN and CDR2 SYDVKM. CDR3 size: 14 residues. V was pared by 5 bases and J by 6 bases, with 5 bases of the junction left unmatched.

This clone appeared a single time. The V gene is TRBV19, the J gene TRBJ2-7; TRBD2 is a possible D gene (6 bases). There are 11 residues in the CDR3. Deletions cut 10 bases from V and 2 bases from J, with 9 bases between. The germline CDR1 and CDR2 sequences are LNHDA and SQIVND (reference sequence). The CDR3 protein is CATGVAYEQYF. CDR3 DNA: TGTGCCACGGGGGTAGCCTACGAGCAGTACTTC. Using reference TRBV19 and TRBJ2-7 for the parts outside the CDR3, the full variable domain is DGGITQSPKYLFRKEGQNVTLSCEQNLNHDAMYWYRQDPGQGLRLIYYSQIVNDFQKGDIAEGYSVSREKKESFPLTVTSAQKNPTAFYLCATGVAYEQYFGPGTRLTVT.

The CDR3 region is CASSATPSGRADTQYF. CDR3 sequence (DNA): TGTGCCAGCAGCGCCACCCCTAGCGGGAGGGCCGATACGCAGTATTTT. V is TRBV9 and J is TRBJ2-3; 12 bases align to TRBD2. CDR3 length: 16 residues. J was trimmed by 6 bases and V by 3 bases; bases with no gene match: 8. Germline CDR1 reads SGDLS; CDR2 reads YYNGEE.

This rearrangement joins TRBV19 to TRBJ2-2; 7 bases match TRBD1. The length of the CDR3 is 17 residues. CDR1 is LNHDA and CDR2 is SQIVND in the germline V gene (reference sequence). V gave up 5 bases and J gave up 0 bases; unmatched junction bases: 9. This CDR3 is CASSRQGGLPNTGELFF. In DNA form, the CDR3 reads TGTGCCAGTAGTCGACAAGGGGGCTTGCCGAACACCGGGGAGCTGTTTTTT.

The chain is built from TRBV5-6 and TRBJ2-7, with D possibly being TRBD1 (5 bases). CDR1 is SGHDT, CDR2 YYEEEE, per germline. The CDR3 length is 15 residues. Trimming took off 2 bases at V and 3 bases at J, with 15 bases between the two ends. This chain's CDR3 is CASSLWRDRLYEQYF. The CDR3 DNA reads TGTGCCAGCAGCTTATGGAGAGACAGACTCTACGAGCAGTACTTC.

The chain carries TRBV10-3 and TRBJ1-5, with D perhaps matching TRBD1 (6 bases). There are 14 residues in the CDR3. Trimming cost V 6 bases and J 1 base, with 10 bases left between them. CDR1 ENHRY and CDR2 SYGVKD come from the germline V gene. The DNA of the CDR3 is TGTGCCATCAGGGACAGCACGAGCAATCAGCCCCAGCATTTT. Protein sequence: CAIRDSTSNQPQHF.

The V and J genes are TRBV4-1 and TRBJ1-5; TRBD1 matches 10 bases. The CDR3 length is 19 residues. Germline V gives CDR1 MGHRA, CDR2 YSYEKL. J was trimmed by 6 bases and V by 0 bases; bases with no gene match: 14. The CDR3 loop reads CASSQDDPVGTGVIQPQHF. The DNA for the CDR3 is TGCGCCAGCAGCCAAGATGATCCCGTGGGGACAGGGGTCATTCAGCCCCAGCATTTT.

The chain recombines TRBV19 with TRBJ2-1; TRBD2 aligns across 7 bases. This CDR3 is built from 16 residues. The V and J ends lost 5 bases and 8 bases, in that order; junction bases with no gene match: 15. Germline V gene sequence: CDR1 LNHDA, CDR2 SQIVND (reference sequence). In nucleotides, the CDR3 is TGTGCCAGTAGTTTCAAGCGGGGATTCTCCGGGGATGAGCAGTTCTTC. Translation: CASSFKRGFSGDEQFF. Full variable domain (rest looked up from reference TRBV19 and TRBJ2-1): DGGITQSPKYLFRKEGQNVTLSCEQNLNHDAMYWYRQDPGQGLRLIYYSQIVNDFQKGDIAEGYSVSREKKESFPLTVTSAQKNPTAFYLCASSFKRGFSGDEQFFGPGTRLTVL.

This chain links TRBV7-8 with TRBJ2-3; TRBD2 matches 11 bases. CDR1 is SGHVS and CDR2 is FQNEAQ in the germline V gene. V trimming: 2 bases; J trimming: 1 base; junction bases outside the gene matches: 2. This CDR3 contains 16 residues. The CDR3 loop reads CASSLLAGGGTDTQYF. The CDR3 coding sequence is TGTGCCAGCAGCTTACTAGCGGGAGGTGGCACAGATACGCAGTATTTT.

The rearrangement uses TRBV2 and TRBJ2-1; 7 nucleotides agree with TRBD1. This CDR3 is 13 amino acids long. Germline values: CDR1 SNHLY, CDR2 FYNNEI. The trim removed 4 bases at V and 3 bases at J, leaving 0 bases unmatched. Here the CDR3 DNA reads TGTGCCAGCAGTGGACAGGGCTACAATGAGCAGTTCTTC. Translation gives CASSGQGYNEQFF.

This clone was counted only a few times. The chain couples TRBV6-1 to TRBJ1-1; TRBD1 agrees at 8 bases. Germline values: CDR1 MNHNS, CDR2 SASEGT. CDR3 length equals 13 residues. After removal of 6 bases from V and 7 bases from J, the junction contained 7 bases not matched to a gene. The CDR3 spells CASSAGTGLEAFF. DNA for the CDR3: TGTGCCAGCAGCGCCGGGACAGGCCTTGAAGCTTTCTTT.

The chain uses TRBV18 and TRBJ2-7; tentative D call: TRBD1 (5 bases). CDR3 length equals 13 residues. Germline loops: CDR1 KGHSH, CDR2 LQKENI. The V and J ends lost 3 bases and 0 bases respectively, with 6 bases between them. CDR3 nucleotides: TGTGCCAGCTCACCGCAGGGCTCCTACGAGCAGTACTTC. Residues: CASSPQGSYEQYF.

The chain employs TRBV19 and TRBJ2-2, with a weak D call TRBD1 (6 bases). The V gene's germline CDR1 is LNHDA and CDR2 SQIVND (reference sequence). Trimming stripped 5 bases from V and 4 bases from J, with 17 bases between. This CDR3 is built from 16 residues. CDR3: CASSPRQVRGTGELFF. For the CDR3, the DNA is TGTGCCAGTAGTCCCCGACAGGTTCGTGGCACCGGGGAGCTGTTTTTT.

This chain connects TRBV4-1 to TRBJ1-2; 8 nucleotides match TRBD1. CDR1 is MGHRA and CDR2 is YSYEKL in the germline V gene. The CDR3 loop spans 19 amino acids. After removal of 0 bases from V and 8 bases from J, the junction contained 20 bases not matched to a gene. CDR3 bases: TGCGCCAGCAGCCAAGATGGGCGAGGACAGGGCCCCTCTATGAAGGGCTACACCTTC. Translated, it gives CASSQDGRGQGPSMKGYTF.

This chain connects TRBV6-4 to TRBJ2-1; D gene ambiguous. The CDR3 runs 13 residues. Germline loops: CDR1 MRHNA, CDR2 SNTAGT. V was trimmed by 2 bases and J by 12 bases, leaving 14 bases between them. The CDR3 is CASSDPSILRQFF. The CDR3 DNA sequence: TGTGCCAGCAGTGACCCCAGTATTCTCCGGCAGTTCTTC.

In its sample, this clone was seen a few times. The rearrangement links TRBV18 to TRBJ2-7, with 9 bases lining up with TRBD1. CDR3 length: 15 amino acids. V dropped 3 bases and J dropped 0; count of bases not matched to a gene: 3. CDR1 is KGHSH and CDR2 is LQKENI in the germline V gene. The CDR3, as DNA: TGTGCCAGCTCACCGTGGGACAGGGTCTCCTACGAGCAGTACTTC. It specifies CASSPWDRVSYEQYF.

The chain couples TRBV9 to TRBJ1-1, with 8 bases fitting TRBD1. Per germline, CDR1 SGDLS and CDR2 YYNGEE. The junction had 2 bases not matched to a gene; V was cut back by 0 bases and J by 1 base. The CDR3 totals 15 residues. The CDR3 sequence is CASSVDGTGNTEAFF. The CDR3 bases are TGTGCCAGCAGCGTAGACGGGACAGGGAACACTGAAGCTTTCTTT. The complete variable domain, with remaining parts taken from reference TRBV9 and TRBJ1-1, reads DSGVTQTPKHLITATGQRVTLRCSPRSGDLSVYWYQQSLDQGLQFLIQYYNGEERAKGNILERFSAQQFPDLHSELNLSSLELGDSALYFCASSVDGTGNTEAFFGQGTRLTVV.

The rearrangement links TRBV4-2 to TRBJ2-1, with D perhaps TRBD1 (6 bases). CDR1 is LGHNA and CDR2 is YNFKEQ in the germline V gene. The CDR3 loop spans 15 amino acids. Trimming shortened V by 0 bases and J by 7 bases, and 13 bases separated the two germline ends. CDR3 amino acids: CASSQDGLQGNEQFF. CDR3 DNA sequence: TGTGCCAGCAGCCAAGACGGGCTTCAGGGGAATGAGCAGTTCTTC.